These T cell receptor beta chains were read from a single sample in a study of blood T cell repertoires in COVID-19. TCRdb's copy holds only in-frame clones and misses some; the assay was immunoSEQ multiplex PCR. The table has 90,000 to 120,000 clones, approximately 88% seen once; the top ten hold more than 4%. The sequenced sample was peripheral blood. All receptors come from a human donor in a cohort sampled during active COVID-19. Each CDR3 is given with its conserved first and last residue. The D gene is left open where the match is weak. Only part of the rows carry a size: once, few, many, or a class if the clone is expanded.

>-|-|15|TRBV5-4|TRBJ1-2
TGTGCCAGCACCCTGTGGGGGGGCGCGATAGTTGGCTACACCTTC
CASTLWGGAIVGYTF
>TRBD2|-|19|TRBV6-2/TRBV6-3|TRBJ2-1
TGTGCCAGCAGCCGCCGGGGACTAGCGGGAGTCACCTCCTACAATGAGCAGTTCTTC
CASSRRGLAGVTSYNEQFF
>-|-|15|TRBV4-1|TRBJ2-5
TGCGCCAGCAGCCAAGTGGGGTGGACTGCCGAGACCCAGTACTTC
CASSQVGWTAETQYF
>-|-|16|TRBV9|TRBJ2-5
TGTGCCAGCGGATCAGGGGTTACTAGTTTCCAAGAGACCCAGTACTTC
CASGSGVTSFQETQYF
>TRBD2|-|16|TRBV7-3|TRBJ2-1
TGTGCCAGCAGCTTATATTCGGGAGGGGTTCCCAATGAGCAGTTCTTC
CASSLYSGGVPNEQFF
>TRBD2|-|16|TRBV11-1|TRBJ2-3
TGTGCCAGCAGCGCTAGACTAGCGGGATCCACAGATACGCAGTATTTT
CASSARLAGSTDTQYF
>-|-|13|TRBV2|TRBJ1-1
TGTGCCAGCAGTGAGGAGTGGAACACTGAAGCTTTCTTT
CASSEEWNTEAFF
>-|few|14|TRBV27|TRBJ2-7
TGTGCCAGCAGTTTGGGAACGTTAGGGGACGAGCAGTACTTC
CASSLGTLGDEQYF
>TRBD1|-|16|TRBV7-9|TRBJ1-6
TGTGCCAGCAGCCTCCAATCCGGGACAGACGGTTCACCCCTCCACTTT
CASSLQSGTDGSPLHF
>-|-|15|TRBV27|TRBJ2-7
TGTGCCAGCAGTTTATCGAGGGCGGACGCTATCGAGCAGTACTTC
CASSLSRADAIEQYF